What follows are 18 T cell receptor beta chains derived from one specimen sequenced in a study of cytomegalovirus exposure and HLA in healthy donors. The study ran its PCR with 60 Vbeta and 13 Jbeta primers. TCRdb's copy holds only in-frame clones and misses some; the assay was immunoSEQ multiplex PCR. The table records approximately 290,000 clones, around 80% of them present only once. Sequenced input: PBMCs. These receptors were taken from a girl between 2 and 10 years old in good health and CMV-seronegative.

The chain is built from TRBV19 and TRBJ1-4; D perhaps matches TRBD1 (5 bases). Germline V gene lookup returns CDR1 LNHDA and CDR2 SQIVND (reference sequence). This CDR3 region has 14 residues. The V and J ends lost 7 bases and 2 bases respectively, with 11 bases between them. CDR3: CASTPGGTNEKLFF. In DNA, the CDR3 is TGTGCCAGTACCCCCGGGGGTACTAATGAAAAACTGTTTTTT.

The gene calls are TRBV9 and TRBJ2-7, with TRBD2 matching over 9 bases. Germline V gene lookup returns CDR1 SGDLS and CDR2 YYNGEE. The CDR3 is made up of 14 amino acids. V trimming: 3 bases; J trimming: 5 bases; junction bases outside the gene matches: 6. The CDR3 here is CASSGAGGWNEQYF. CDR3 bases: TGTGCCAGCAGCGGGGCGGGAGGGTGGAACGAGCAGTACTTC. The full variable domain, in which reference TRBV9 and TRBJ2-7 provide the parts outside the CDR3, is DSGVTQTPKHLITATGQRVTLRCSPRSGDLSVYWYQQSLDQGLQFLIQYYNGEERAKGNILERFSAQQFPDLHSELNLSSLELGDSALYFCASSGAGGWNEQYFGPGTRLTVT.

The chain employs TRBV28 and TRBJ1-1, with D possibly being TRBD1 (6 bases). Germline values: CDR1 MDHEN, CDR2 SYDVKM. This CDR3 region has 15 residues. V lost 3 bases and J 1 base, leaving 12 bases between the germline ends. The CDR3 sequence is CASSLPTGTNTEAFF. The CDR3 DNA reads as TGTGCCAGCAGTTTGCCAACAGGGACGAACACTGAAGCTTTCTTT.

The chain uses TRBV12-5 and TRBJ2-2, with TRBD2 as a possible D gene (6 bases). V was clipped by 1 base and J by 4 bases, with 10 bases between them. Germline CDR1 reads LGHNT; CDR2 reads FRNRAP. This CDR3 is 15 amino acids long. Here the CDR3 DNA reads TGTGCTAGTGGTTTGGATACTAGCAGCACCGGGGAGCTGTTTTTT. Its translation is CASGLDTSSTGELFF.

The rearrangement uses TRBV18 and TRBJ2-7, with 10 bases lining up with TRBD1. CDR3 length equals 17 residues. Losses at the gene ends were 2 bases for V and 6 bases for J; bases not matched to a gene: 13. CDR1 KGHSH and CDR2 LQKENI come from the germline V gene. CDR3 nucleotide sequence: TGTGCCAGCTCACCAACGGACAGGGGGACCCCATCATCCGAGCAGTACTTC. Residues: CASSPTDRGTPSSEQYF.

The chain uses TRBV10-3 and TRBJ2-2; D ambiguous. This CDR3 contains 13 residues. Deletions cut 11 bases from V and 0 bases from J, with 10 bases between. The V gene's germline CDR1 is ENHRY and CDR2 SYGVKD. This chain's CDR3 is CAYLRTNTGELFF. The CDR3 bases are TGTGCCTATCTGAGGACGAACACCGGGGAGCTGTTTTTT.

This clone occurred a few times. CDR3 sequence: CSAPGGNGYTF. CDR3 bases: TGCAGTGCCCCGGGGGGGAATGGCTACACCTTC. The V gene is TRBV20-1, the J gene TRBJ1-2, with a possible D match to TRBD1 (5 bases). This CDR3 has 11 amino acids. Germline V gene lookup returns CDR1 DFQATT and CDR2 SNEGSKA (reference sequence). Deletions cut 6 bases from V and 6 bases from J, with 11 bases between.

The chain employs TRBV27 and TRBJ1-1, with TRBD1 matching 9 bases. Germline trimming cut 3 bases from V and 7 bases from J; bases unmatched to any gene: 6. CDR1 MNHEY and CDR2 SMNVEV come from the germline V gene (reference sequence). CDR3 length: 14 residues. CDR3 nucleotides: TGTGCCAGCAGTTTGTCGGGACAGGGTCGTGAAGCTTTCTTT. This gives the protein CASSLSGQGREAFF.

This chain joins TRBV7-2 and TRBJ2-3; the match to TRBD1 covers 8 bases. Germline CDR1 reads SGHTA; CDR2 reads FQGNSA. This CDR3 is 19 amino acids long. Trimming removed 4 bases from V and 0 bases from J; junction bases left unmatched: 15. The CDR3 DNA reads TGTGCCAGCAGCTCTGAGGCCGGGACAGGTTATGCTAGCACAGATACGCAGTATTTT. Translated: CASSSEAGTGYASTDTQYF.

The chain joins TRBV28 to TRBJ2-5, with 11 bases aligning to TRBD2. Per germline, CDR1 MDHEN and CDR2 SYDVKM. V lost 6 bases and J lost 1; bases outside the gene matches: 10. The CDR3 totals 17 residues. CDR3 sequence (DNA): TGTGCCAGCAGCCTTGGGAGACTAGCGGGGTTCCAAGAGACCCAGTACTTC. It specifies CASSLGRLAGFQETQYF.

The chain uses TRBV7-6 and TRBJ1-2; 10 nucleotides align to TRBD1. With V trimmed by 1 base and J by 4 bases, 3 bases remained unmatched. This CDR3 is built from 15 residues. Germline CDR1 SGHVS, CDR2 FNYEAQ. In DNA form, the CDR3 reads TGTGCCAGCAGCTTAGGACAGGGGGCGCGCTATGGCTACACCTTC. Amino acid sequence: CASSLGQGARYGYTF.

The rearrangement uses TRBV27 and TRBJ2-1; 10 bases match TRBD2. Losses at the gene ends were 3 bases for V and 6 bases for J; bases not matched to a gene: 5. The length of the CDR3 is 15 residues. The germline gives CDR1 MNHEY, CDR2 SMNVEV (reference sequence). CDR3 amino acids: CASSFLAGGSNEQFF. In DNA, the CDR3 is TGTGCCAGCAGTTTTTTAGCGGGAGGATCCAATGAGCAGTTCTTC.

The chain employs TRBV9 and TRBJ2-7; 9 positions agree with TRBD2. The CDR3 loop spans 15 amino acids. CDR1 is SGDLS, CDR2 YYNGEE, per germline. Losses at the gene ends were 1 base for V and 3 bases for J; bases not matched to a gene: 5. The CDR3 bases are TGTGCCAGCAGCGTATCGCTAGCGGGGATCTACGAGCAGTACTTC. This codes for CASSVSLAGIYEQYF.

V and J are TRBV27 and TRBJ2-7; 7 nucleotides agree with TRBD2. The V and J ends lost 6 bases and 2 bases, in that order; junction bases with no gene match: 10. This CDR3 is 15 amino acids long. The germline V gene encodes CDR1 MNHEY and CDR2 SMNVEV (reference sequence). In DNA, the CDR3 is TGTGCCAGCAGGGGGGGGAAGTCAGTTACCTACGAGCAGTACTTC. Protein: CASRGGKSVTYEQYF.

The chain couples TRBV4-1 to TRBJ2-7, with a tentative D call TRBD2 (6 bases). This CDR3 has 15 residues. Trimming cost V 2 bases and J 2 bases, with 13 bases left between them. Germline assignment: CDR1 MGHRA and CDR2 YSYEKL. CDR3 sequence (DNA): TGCGCCAGCAGCCAATTGTTAGCGGTAACCTACGAGCAGTACTTC. Its protein is CASSQLLAVTYEQYF.

The chain uses TRBV6-5 and TRBJ2-1; 7 bases match TRBD2. Looked up from germline, CDR1 is MNHEY and CDR2 is SVGAGI. The CDR3 has 13 residues. V was pared by 2 bases and J by 11 bases, with 6 bases of the junction left unmatched. CDR3: CASSYRREMQQFF. The CDR3, as DNA: TGTGCCAGCAGTTACCGGCGGGAGATGCAGCAGTTCTTC.

CDR3 residues: CASSLAVASTDTQYF. The DNA of the CDR3 is TGTGCCAGCAGTTTAGCGGTAGCTAGCACAGATACGCAGTATTTT. The chain joins TRBV27 to TRBJ2-3; D gene unclear. The germline V gene has CDR1 MNHEY and CDR2 SMNVEV (reference sequence). CDR3 length equals 15 residues. V was pared by 2 bases and J by 0 bases, with 9 bases between.

The V and J genes are TRBV6-5 and TRBJ2-1; unclear D gene. V was pared by 2 bases and J by 5 bases, with 10 bases between. Germline CDR1 is MNHEY and CDR2 is SVGAGI. This CDR3 has 14 residues. In DNA, the CDR3 is TGTGCCAGCAGTTACATCGGCAGGCACAATGAGCAGTTCTTC. Amino acid sequence: CASSYIGRHNEQFF.